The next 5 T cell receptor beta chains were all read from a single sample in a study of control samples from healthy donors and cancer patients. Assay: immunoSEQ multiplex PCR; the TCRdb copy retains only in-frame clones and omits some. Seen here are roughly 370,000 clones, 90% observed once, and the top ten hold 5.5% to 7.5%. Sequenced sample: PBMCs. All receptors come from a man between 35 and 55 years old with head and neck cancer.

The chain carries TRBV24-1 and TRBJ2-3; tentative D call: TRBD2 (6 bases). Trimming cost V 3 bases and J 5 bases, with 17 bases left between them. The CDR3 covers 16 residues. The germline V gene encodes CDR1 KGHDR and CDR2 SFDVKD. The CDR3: CATSDNRKEGLDTQYF. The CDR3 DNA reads TGTGCCACCAGTGATAATAGGAAGGAGGGGTTAGATACGCAGTATTTT.

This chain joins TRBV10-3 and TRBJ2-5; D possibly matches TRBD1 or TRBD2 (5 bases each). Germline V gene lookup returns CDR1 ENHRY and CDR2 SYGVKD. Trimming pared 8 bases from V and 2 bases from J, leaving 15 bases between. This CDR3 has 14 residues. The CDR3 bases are TGTGCCATCTCGAGGGGTATGGGACAAGAGACCCAGTACTTC. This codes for CAISRGMGQETQYF.

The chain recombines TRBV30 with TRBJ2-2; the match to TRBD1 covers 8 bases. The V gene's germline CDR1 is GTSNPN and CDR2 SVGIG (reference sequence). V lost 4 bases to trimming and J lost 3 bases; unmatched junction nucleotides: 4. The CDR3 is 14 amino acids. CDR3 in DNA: TGTGCCTGGATGTGGACAGGGCACACCGGGGAGCTGTTTTTT. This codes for CAWMWTGHTGELFF.

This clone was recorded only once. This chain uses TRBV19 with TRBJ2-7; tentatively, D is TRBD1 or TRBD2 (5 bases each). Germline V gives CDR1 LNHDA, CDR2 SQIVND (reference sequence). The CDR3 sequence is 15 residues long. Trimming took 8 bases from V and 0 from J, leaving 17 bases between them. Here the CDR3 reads CASRSIGDHSYEQYF. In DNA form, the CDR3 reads TGTGCCAGTCGGTCGATAGGGGACCACTCCTACGAGCAGTACTTC.

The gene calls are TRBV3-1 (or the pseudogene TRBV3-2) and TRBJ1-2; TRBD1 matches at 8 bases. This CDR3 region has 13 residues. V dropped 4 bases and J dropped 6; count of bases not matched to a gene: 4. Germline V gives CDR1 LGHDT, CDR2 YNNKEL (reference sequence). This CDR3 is CASSPDREDGYTF. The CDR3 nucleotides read TGTGCCAGCAGCCCGGACAGGGAGGATGGCTACACCTTC.